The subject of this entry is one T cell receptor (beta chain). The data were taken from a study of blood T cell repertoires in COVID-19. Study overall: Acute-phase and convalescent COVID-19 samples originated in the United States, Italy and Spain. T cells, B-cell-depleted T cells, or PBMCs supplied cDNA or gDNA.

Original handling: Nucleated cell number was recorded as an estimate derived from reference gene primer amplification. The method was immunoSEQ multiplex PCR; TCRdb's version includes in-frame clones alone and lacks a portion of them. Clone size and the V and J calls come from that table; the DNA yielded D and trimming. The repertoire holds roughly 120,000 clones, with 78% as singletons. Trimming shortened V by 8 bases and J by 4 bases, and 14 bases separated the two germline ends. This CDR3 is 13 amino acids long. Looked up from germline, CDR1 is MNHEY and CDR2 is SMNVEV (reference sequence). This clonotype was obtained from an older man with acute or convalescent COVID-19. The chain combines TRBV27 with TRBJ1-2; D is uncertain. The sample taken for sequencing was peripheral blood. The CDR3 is CASGSRSVYGYTF. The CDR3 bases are TGTGCCAGCGGTTCCCGATCAGTCTATGGCTACACCTTC.